The T cell receptor (beta chain) described here comes from a study of shared clonotypes between healthy human individuals. In the study overall: Each donor's CD4 naive and CD4 memory cells filled three plates apiece, CD8 naive two, and CD8 memory one. Study outcomes and limitations: Clonotypes which were not shared had lower generation probabilities than clonotypes that all four donors shared.

Looked up from germline, CDR1 is MNHEY and CDR2 is SMNVEV (reference sequence). The length of the CDR3 is 16 residues. Trimming cost V 0 bases and J 3 bases, with 14 bases left between them. Note on this clone: No antigen is known for it.

Only CD45RO-negative cells positively selected for CCR7 counted as naive CD8 cells, so terminally differentiated effector memory CD45RA+ cells were excluded. The data were produced by immunoSEQ multiplex PCR, yet TCRdb's version contains in-frame clones alone and is incomplete. The sample shows millions of clones, about 95% of them seen only once. The gene calls are TRBV27 and TRBJ1-1, with D tentatively TRBD1 (6 bases). Sequenced: naive CD8+ T cells sorted from blood. The source is a man between 18 and 35 years old in good health. In DNA, the CDR3 is TGTGCCAGCAGTTTATCTCTGGGGGCACAGGACACTGAAGCTTTCTTT. Protein sequence: CASSLSLGAQDTEAFF.